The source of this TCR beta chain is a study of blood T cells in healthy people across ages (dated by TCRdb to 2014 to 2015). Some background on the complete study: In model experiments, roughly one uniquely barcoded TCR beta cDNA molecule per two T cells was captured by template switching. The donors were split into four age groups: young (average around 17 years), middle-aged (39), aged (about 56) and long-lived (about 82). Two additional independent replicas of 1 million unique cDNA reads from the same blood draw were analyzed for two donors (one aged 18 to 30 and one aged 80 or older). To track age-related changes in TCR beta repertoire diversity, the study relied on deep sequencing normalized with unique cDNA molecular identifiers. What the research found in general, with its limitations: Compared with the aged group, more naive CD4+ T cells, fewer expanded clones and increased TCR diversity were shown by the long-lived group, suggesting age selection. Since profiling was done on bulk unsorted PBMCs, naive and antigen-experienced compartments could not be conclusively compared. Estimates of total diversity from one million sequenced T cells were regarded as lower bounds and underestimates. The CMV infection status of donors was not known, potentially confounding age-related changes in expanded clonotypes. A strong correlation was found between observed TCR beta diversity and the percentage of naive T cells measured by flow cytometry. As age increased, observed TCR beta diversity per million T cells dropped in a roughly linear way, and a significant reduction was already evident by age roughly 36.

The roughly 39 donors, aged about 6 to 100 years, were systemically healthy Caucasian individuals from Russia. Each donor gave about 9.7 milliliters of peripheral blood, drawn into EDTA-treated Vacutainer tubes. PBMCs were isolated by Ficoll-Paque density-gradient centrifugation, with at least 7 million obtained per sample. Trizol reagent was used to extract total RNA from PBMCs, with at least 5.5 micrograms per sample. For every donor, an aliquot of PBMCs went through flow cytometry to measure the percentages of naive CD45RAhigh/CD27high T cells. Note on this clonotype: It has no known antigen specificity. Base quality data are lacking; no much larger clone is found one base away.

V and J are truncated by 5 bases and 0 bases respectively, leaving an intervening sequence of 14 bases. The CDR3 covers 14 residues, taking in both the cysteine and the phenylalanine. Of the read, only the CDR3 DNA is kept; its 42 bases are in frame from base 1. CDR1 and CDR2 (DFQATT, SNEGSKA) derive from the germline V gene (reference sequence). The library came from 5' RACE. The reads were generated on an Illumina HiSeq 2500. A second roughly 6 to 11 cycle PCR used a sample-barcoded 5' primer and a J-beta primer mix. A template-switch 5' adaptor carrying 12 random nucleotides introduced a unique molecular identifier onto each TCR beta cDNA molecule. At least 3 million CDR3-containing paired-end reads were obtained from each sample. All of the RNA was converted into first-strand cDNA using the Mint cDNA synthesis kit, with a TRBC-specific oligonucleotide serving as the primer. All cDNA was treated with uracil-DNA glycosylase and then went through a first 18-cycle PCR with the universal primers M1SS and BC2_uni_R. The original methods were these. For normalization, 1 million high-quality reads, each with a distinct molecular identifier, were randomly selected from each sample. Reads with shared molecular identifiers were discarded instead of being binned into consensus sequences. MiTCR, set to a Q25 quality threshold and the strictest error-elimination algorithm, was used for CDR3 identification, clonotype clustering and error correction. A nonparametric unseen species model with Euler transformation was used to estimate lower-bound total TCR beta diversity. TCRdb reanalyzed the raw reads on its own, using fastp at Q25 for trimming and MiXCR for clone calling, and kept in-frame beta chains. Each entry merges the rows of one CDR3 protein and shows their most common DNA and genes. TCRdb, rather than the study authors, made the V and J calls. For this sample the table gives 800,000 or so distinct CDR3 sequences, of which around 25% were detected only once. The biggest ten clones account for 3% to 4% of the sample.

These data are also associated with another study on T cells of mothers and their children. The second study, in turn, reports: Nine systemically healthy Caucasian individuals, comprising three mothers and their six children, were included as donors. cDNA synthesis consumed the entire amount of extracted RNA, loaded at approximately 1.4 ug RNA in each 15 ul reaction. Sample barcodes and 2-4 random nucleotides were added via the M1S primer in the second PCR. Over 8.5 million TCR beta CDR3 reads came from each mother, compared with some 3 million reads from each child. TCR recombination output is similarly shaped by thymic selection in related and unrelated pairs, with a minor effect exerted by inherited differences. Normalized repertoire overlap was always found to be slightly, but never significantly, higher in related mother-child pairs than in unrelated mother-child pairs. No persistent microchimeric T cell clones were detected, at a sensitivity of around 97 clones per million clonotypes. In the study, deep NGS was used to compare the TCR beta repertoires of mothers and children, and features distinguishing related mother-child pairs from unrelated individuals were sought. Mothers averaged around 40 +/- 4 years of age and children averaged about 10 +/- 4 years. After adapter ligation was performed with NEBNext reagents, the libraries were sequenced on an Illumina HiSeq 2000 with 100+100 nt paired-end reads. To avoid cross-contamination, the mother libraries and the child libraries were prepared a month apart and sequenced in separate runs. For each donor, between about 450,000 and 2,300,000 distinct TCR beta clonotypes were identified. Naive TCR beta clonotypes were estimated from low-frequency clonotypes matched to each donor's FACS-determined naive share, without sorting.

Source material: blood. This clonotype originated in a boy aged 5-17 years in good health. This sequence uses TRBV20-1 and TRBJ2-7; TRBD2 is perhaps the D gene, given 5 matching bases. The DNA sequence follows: TGCAGTGCTCGGGAAGATCGGACCTCCTACGAGCAGTACTTC. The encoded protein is CSAREDRTSYEQYF.